This T cell receptor beta chain comes out of a study of control samples from healthy donors and cancer patients. The V gene's germline CDR1 is SGHTA and CDR2 FQGNSA. The CDR3 has 13 amino acids. The J segment lost 5 bases and the V segment lost 3 bases, leaving 1 base of the junction unmatched. Profiled with immunoSEQ multiplex PCR; TCRdb holds only in-frame clones, not every one. The data show 100,000 to 150,000 clones, 75% to 95% seen once. The chain joins TRBV7-2 to TRBJ2-3, with 8 positions matching TRBD1. The receptor was derived from a man in his forties or fifties in good health. Sequences were obtained from blood. The CDR3 spells CASSFDRGDTQYF. CDR3 DNA: TGTGCCAGCAGCTTTGACAGGGGAGATACGCAGTATTTT.